This is a list of T cell receptor beta chains from one sample in a study of identifying expanded T cells in peripheral blood. Assay: immunoSEQ multiplex PCR; the TCRdb copy retains only in-frame clones and omits some. The table has about 58,000 clones, approximately 89% seen once. Material: blood. The receptor set was obtained from a person aged 18 to 75 in good health. The CDR3 runs from the conserved cysteine through the conserved F or W. A D gene is named only where the DNA matches it firmly. Clone sizes are given selectively: once, few, many, or a class where the clone is expanded.

-	TRBV7-2	-	TRBJ2-5	TGTGCCAGCAGCCCAAACGGTTATCAAGAGACCCAGTACTTC	CASSPNGYQETQYF
TRBD1	TRBV19	-	TRBJ1-5	TGTGCCAGTAGACAGGGGGGGGATAGCAATCAGCCCCAGCATTTT	CASRQGGDSNQPQHF
-	TRBV5-1	-	TRBJ1-1	TGCGCCAGCAGCTTGGCCGCGAACACTGAAGCTTTCTTT	CASSLAANTEAFF
TRBD1	TRBV9	-	TRBJ2-3	TGTGCCAGCAGCCCGACCGGAGGACAGGCCACAGATACGCAGTATTTT	CASSPTGGQATDTQYF
TRBD1	TRBV6-1	-	TRBJ1-5	TGTGCCAGCAGTGTCGACAGGGAAATGGATCAGCCCCAGCATTTT	CASSVDREMDQPQHF
-	TRBV6-1	-	TRBJ1-6	TGTGCCAGCAGTGTGCTACAGTCCAATTCACCCCTCCACTTT	CASSVLQSNSPLHF
-	TRBV4-3	-	TRBJ1-3	TGCGCCAGCAGCCTCTTAGGGGCCGTCTCTGGAAACACCATATATTTT	CASSLLGAVSGNTIYF
-	TRBV27	-	TRBJ2-2	TGTGCCAGCAGTTTAGGCCCCGGACTGGTGAACACCGGGGAGCTGTTTTTT	CASSLGPGLVNTGELFF
-	TRBV7-2	-	TRBJ2-1	TGTGCCAGCAGCCCGAGCCGAGCCTACAATGAGCAGTTCTTC	CASSPSRAYNEQFF
TRBD1	TRBV7-2	medium-sized	TRBJ1-2	TGTGCCAGCAGCTTTATAACAGGGGAGAGTGGCTACACCTTC	CASSFITGESGYTF
-	TRBV14	once	TRBJ2-5	TGTGCCAGCAGCCAAGATGGGGAGACCCAGTACTTC	CASSQDGETQYF
-	TRBV9	-	TRBJ1-2	TGTGCCAGCAGCGCCCAGGGGATGTACTATGGCTACACCTTC	CASSAQGMYYGYTF
TRBD2	TRBV5-1	-	TRBJ2-3	TGCGCCAGCAGCATGGATAGCGGGAGAACAGATACGCAGTATTTT	CASSMDSGRTDTQYF
-	TRBV7-8	-	TRBJ2-7	TGTGCCAGCAGCTTAGTTGCCTACCGTTACGAGCAGTACTTC	CASSLVAYRYEQYF
TRBD1	TRBV5-4	-	TRBJ1-2	TGTGCCAGCAGCTCGACAGGGGACTATGGCTACACCTTC	CASSSTGDYGYTF
-	TRBV6-6	-	TRBJ1-4	TGTGCCAGCAGTTACGGCGGGAGCGCTGAAAAACTGTTTTTT	CASSYGGSAEKLFF
TRBD1	TRBV20-1	once	TRBJ2-7	TGCAGTGCTATGAAGGACAGGGTTTACTTC	CSAMKDRVYF
-	TRBV12-5	-	TRBJ2-7	TGTGCTAGTGGCCCCCCAACAGGAGACTATTACTACGAGCAGTACTTC	CASGPPTGDYYYEQYF
-	TRBV4-3	-	TRBJ2-4	TGCGCCAGCAGCCCCCAGAACAGGGCCAAAAACATTCAGTACTTC	CASSPQNRAKNIQYF
-	TRBV4-3	-	TRBJ1-4	TGCGCCAGCAGCCAACGAGGGTTCGGATTAGGTGAAAAACTGTTTTTT	CASSQRGFGLGEKLFF
TRBD1	TRBV9	once	TRBJ2-1	TGTGCCAGCAGCCCCCGACAGGGCCCCTACAATGAGCAGTTCTTC	CASSPRQGPYNEQFF
-	TRBV2	-	TRBJ2-5	TGTGCCAGCACCCCCCTCGAGACCCAGTACTTC	CASTPLETQYF
-	TRBV5-6	few	TRBJ2-7	TGTGCCAGCAGCTTGGCTTTCAGGGAGTGGGAGCAGTACTTC	CASSLAFREWEQYF
-	TRBV5-1	-	TRBJ2-3	TGCGCCAGCAGCTTGGGGGGGTCTAGCACAGATACGCAGTATTTT	CASSLGGSSTDTQYF
-	TRBV4-3	-	TRBJ2-7	TGCGCCAGCAGCCAGGACATTTTGACCTACGAGCAGTACTTC	CASSQDILTYEQYF
-	TRBV5-1	-	TRBJ1-4	TGCGCCAGCAGCTTGGGAGCAACTAATGAAAAACTGTTTTTT	CASSLGATNEKLFF
-	TRBV4-2	-	TRBJ2-5	TGTGCCAGCAGCCAAGTTGGCGACAAGCAAGAGACCCAGTACTTC	CASSQVGDKQETQYF
TRBD1	TRBV2	-	TRBJ1-2	TGTGCCAGCAGTGCTTCAGGGGGAAACTATGGCTACACCTTC	CASSASGGNYGYTF
TRBD1	TRBV5-1	-	TRBJ2-5	TGCGCCAGCAGCTTGGAGGGACAGGGTGGAGAGACCCAGTACTTC	CASSLEGQGGETQYF
-	TRBV21-1	-	TRBJ2-7	TGTGCCAGCAGCAAAGTACGATCTAAAAAGGACAGGGGGCAGCTAGAGGTTTTCGAGCAGTACTTC	CASSKVRSKKDRGQLEVFEQYF
TRBD1	TRBV7-2	-	TRBJ2-5	TGTGCCAGCAGCCCCCGCCTGGGACAGGGGGCGTCTGAGACCCAGTACTTC	CASSPRLGQGASETQYF
-	TRBV28	-	TRBJ2-4	TGTGCCAGCACCCTAGGGGACATTGGAGCCAAAAACATTCAGTACTTC	CASTLGDIGAKNIQYF
-	TRBV7-2	few	TRBJ1-2	TGTGCCAGCAGCTTAGGCGGTGGGAGTGGCTACACCTTC	CASSLGGGSGYTF
-	TRBV7-2	-	TRBJ2-7	TGTGCCAGCAGCTTAGATCACGGGATTGACGAGCAGTACTTC	CASSLDHGIDEQYF
-	TRBV29-1	once	TRBJ1-1	TGCAGCGTGGTTACCGGGACCGTGAACACTGAAGCTTTCTTT	CSVVTGTVNTEAFF
-	TRBV2	-	TRBJ1-5	TGTGCCAGCAGCTCCTACGGGGGTAGCAATCAGCCCCAGCATTTT	CASSSYGGSNQPQHF
TRBD2	TRBV6-5	-	TRBJ2-3	TGTGCCAGCAAACGAGCGGGGGCAGGGACAGATACGCAGTATTTT	CASKRAGAGTDTQYF
-	TRBV29-1	once	TRBJ2-5	TGCAGCGCCGTGGGGGACCTAGAGACCCAGTACTTC	CSAVGDLETQYF
-	TRBV4-3	-	TRBJ2-1	TGCGCCAGCAGCCAAGTGCACCCTTACAATGAGCAGTTCTTC	CASSQVHPYNEQFF
-	TRBV27	once	TRBJ2-6	TGTGCCAGCAAAAAAACTGGGGCCAACGTCCTGACTTTC	CASKKTGANVLTF
TRBD1	TRBV30	-	TRBJ2-3	TGTGCCTGGGGGACAGGGACTAGCACAGATACGCAGTATTTT	CAWGTGTSTDTQYF
TRBD2	TRBV2	-	TRBJ2-7	TGTGCCGGCAGCGGGACCGTGGGGGAGCAGTACTTC	CAGSGTVGEQYF
TRBD2	TRBV2	-	TRBJ2-5	TGTGCCAGCAGTTCAGCGGGAGGCGGGGAAGAGACCCAGTACTTC	CASSSAGGGEETQYF
-	TRBV25-1	-	TRBJ2-2	TGTGCCAGCAGTGGTCTGGGGACCGGGGAGCTGTTTTTT	CASSGLGTGELFF
-	TRBV30	-	TRBJ2-1	TGTGCCTGGAGTGGGTCAGGGGACTTGCACGAGCAGGTCAATGAGCAGTTCTTC	CAWSGSGDLHEQVNEQFF
-	TRBV5-1	-	TRBJ2-3	TGCGCCAGCAGCTACTTCAGCGGGTATAGCACAGATACGCAGTATTTT	CASSYFSGYSTDTQYF
-	TRBV30	-	TRBJ2-7	TGTGCCCGGGGGACAAAGAGCTCCTACGAGCAGTACTTC	CARGTKSSYEQYF
-	TRBV10-2	few	TRBJ1-2	TGCGCCAGCAGTGAGAGCGGGTCCCACTATGGCTACACCTTC	CASSESGSHYGYTF
TRBD1	TRBV6-6	-	TRBJ1-2	TGTGCCAGCAGTTACCTTCTCGGACAGGAAAACTCCACCTTC	CASSYLLGQENSTF
-	TRBV5-1	-	TRBJ2-1	TGCGCCAGCAGCTTCGTACAGGGAATTGAGCAGTTCTTC	CASSFVQGIEQFF
-	TRBV7-8	-	TRBJ2-7	TGTGCCAGCAGCCCACAGGCTGAGTCCTCCTACGAGCAGTACTTC	CASSPQAESSYEQYF
-	TRBV14	-	TRBJ1-1	TGTGCCAGCAGCCAAGGTTGGGCTGAAGCTTTCTTT	CASSQGWAEAFF
-	TRBV5-4	-	TRBJ2-7	TGTGCCAGCAGCTTGGCAAACGGGGCAGCCGAGCAGTACTTC	CASSLANGAAEQYF
TRBD2	TRBV18	-	TRBJ2-3	TGTGCCAGCTCACCACCGTCTAGCGGGGGGACAGATACGCAGTATTTT	CASSPPSSGGTDTQYF
TRBD1	TRBV2	-	TRBJ2-7	TGTGCCAGCAGTCAGAGGGACAGGGTGAGCTCCTACGAGCAGTACTTC	CASSQRDRVSSYEQYF
-	TRBV4-2	-	TRBJ2-7	TGTGCCAGCAGCCAAGATCTCGGAACCGGGACATCCCTTAACGGGCAGTACTTC	CASSQDLGTGTSLNGQYF
-	TRBV2	once	TRBJ1-1	TGTGCCAGCAGTGAAGCGCAGGCTTGGCGGAGTGAAGCTTTCTTT	CASSEAQAWRSEAFF
-	TRBV19	-	TRBJ2-1	TGTGCCAGTAGTATAGTGGCGAGTGGGGCTAGGAATGAGCAGTTCTTC	CASSIVASGARNEQFF
TRBD2	TRBV9	-	TRBJ2-3	TGTGCCAGCAGCGCGGGGGGGCGATCACCAGATACGCAGTATTTT	CASSAGGRSPDTQYF
-	TRBV7-6	-	TRBJ1-4	TGTGCCAGCAGCTCTGAAGGGAGTTACTCGGGAAAACTGTTTTTT	CASSSEGSYSGKLFF